Below are 21 T cell receptor beta chains sequenced from a single sample in a study of T cell responses to AZD1222 COVID-19 vaccine. Sequenced by immunoSEQ multiplex PCR; TCRdb stores in-frame clones only, minus some. The sample yields some 130,000 clones, roughly 93% seen once. This specimen consisted of peripheral blood, obtained on day 0 of AZD1222 vaccination. The receptors were gathered from an adult in good health.

The chain has TRBV12-3 or TRBV12-4 and TRBJ2-7; D is unresolved. The V gene lost 6 bases and the J gene lost 7 bases, with 16 bases spanning the gap. The CDR3 runs to 13 residues. CDR3 sequence reads: CASRMAVSREQYF. The CDR3 bases are TGTGCCAGCAGGATGGCGGTTTCGCGAGAGCAGTACTTC.

J is TRBJ2-4 and V is TRBV7-9; no clear D gene. Deletions cut 1 base from V and 3 bases from J, with 13 bases between. The CDR3 covers 16 residues. The germline CDR1 and CDR2 sequences are SEHNR and FQNEAQ (reference sequence). This CDR3 reads CASSLGVSSGKNIQYF. In nucleotides, the CDR3 is TGTGCCAGCAGCTTAGGGGTTAGCTCGGGCAAAAACATTCAGTACTTC.

This chain links TRBV7-8 with TRBJ1-5; D gene uncertain. The V and J ends lost 1 base and 2 bases respectively, with 6 bases between them. The CDR3 is 14 amino acids. The germline V gene encodes CDR1 SGHVS and CDR2 FQNEAQ. CDR3 region: CASSLELGNQPQHF. The CDR3 bases are TGTGCCAGCAGCTTAGAGTTAGGCAATCAGCCCCAGCATTTT.

The CDR3 spells CASSLARGDEQYF. CDR3 coding DNA: TGTGCCAGCAGTTTAGCAAGGGGTGACGAGCAGTACTTC. V usage is TRBV27 and J usage is TRBJ2-7, with D possibly TRBD1 on 5 matching bases. This CDR3 is 13 amino acids long. Germline CDR1 and CDR2: MNHEY and SMNVEV (reference sequence). V lost 2 bases and J lost 5, with 10 bases in between.

The gene calls are TRBV28 and TRBJ1-1; D remains unclear. Trimming removed 5 bases from V and 4 bases from J, with 14 bases in between. The CDR3 is made up of 14 amino acids. In germline, CDR1 is MDHEN, CDR2 SYDVKM. The CDR3 loop reads CASSLALGSTEAFF. The CDR3 region has the DNA TGTGCCAGCAGTCTAGCCTTGGGGAGCACTGAAGCTTTCTTT. Using reference TRBV28 and TRBJ1-1 for the parts outside the CDR3, the full variable domain is DVKVTQSSRYLVKRTGEKVFLECVQDMDHENMFWYRQDPGLGLRLIYFSYDVKMKEKGDIPEGYSVSREKKERFSLILESASTNQTSMYLCASSLALGSTEAFFGQGTRLTVV.

This clone qualifies as medium-sized. This sequence joins TRBV2 and TRBJ1-6; D unclear. V lost 5 bases and J lost 0, with 14 bases in between. CDR1 is SNHLY, CDR2 FYNNEI, per germline. This CDR3 is built from 17 residues. The chain's CDR3 is CASSIEAVSSYNSPLHF. DNA for the CDR3: TGTGCCAGCAGTATTGAGGCGGTCAGCTCCTATAATTCACCCCTCCACTTT.

On this clone: Other DNA sequences within the sample encode an identical CDR3. V gene TRBV2 combines with J gene TRBJ1-2; possibly TRBD1 for D (5 bases). With 3 bases removed from V and 8 bases from J, the gap between germline ends came to 10 bases. The CDR3 totals 12 residues. Germline lookup yields CDR1 SNHLY and CDR2 FYNNEI. This chain's CDR3 is CASSEAGRGYTF. The CDR3 bases are TGTGCCAGCAGTGAGGCAGGGAGAGGCTACACCTTC.

V usage is TRBV7-2 and J usage is TRBJ2-1; D call uncertain. The length of the CDR3 is 12 residues. The germline gives CDR1 SGHTA, CDR2 FQGNSA. Between the trimmed V and J ends, which lost 2 bases and 6 bases, there was a span of 5 bases. The CDR3 DNA reads TGTGCCAGCAGCTTATGGGGCAATGAGCAGTTCTTC. Translating it yields CASSLWGNEQFF.

CDR3 loop: CSASRGRGQGGYTF. CDR3 nucleotides: TGCAGTGCTAGTAGGGGCAGGGGGCAAGGTGGCTACACCTTC. The rearrangement joins TRBV20-1 to TRBJ1-2, with 8 bases fitting TRBD1. The CDR3 is 14 amino acids. Germline CDR1 is DFQATT and CDR2 is SNEGSKA (reference sequence). Trimming removed 3 bases from V and 7 bases from J; junction bases left unmatched: 10.

The chain uses TRBV5-1 and TRBJ1-4; no definite D call. Germline V gene lookup returns CDR1 SGHRS and CDR2 YFSETQ. The CDR3 spans 13 residues. V was shortened by 4 bases and J by 4 bases, with 8 bases between the two germline ends. The CDR3 nucleotides read TGCGCCAGCAGCGTCGGCCTTAATGAAAAACTGTTTTTT. Translated, it gives CASSVGLNEKLFF.

The chain uses TRBV7-3 and TRBJ2-3, with TRBD2 matching over 8 bases. V was clipped by 2 bases and J by 0 bases; unmatched bases: 16. Germline V gives CDR1 SGHTA, CDR2 FQGTGA. The CDR3 contains 20 residues. CDR3 amino acids: CASSLFPQSGRVVSTDTQYF. The CDR3 coding sequence is TGTGCCAGCAGCTTATTCCCCCAGAGCGGGAGAGTTGTAAGCACAGATACGCAGTATTTT.

The chain carries TRBV18 and TRBJ1-3; D uncertain. The CDR3 is 15 amino acids. V was trimmed by 0 bases and J by 0 bases, leaving 6 bases between them. Germline assignment: CDR1 KGHSH and CDR2 LQKENI. The CDR3 bases are TGTGCCAGCTCACCACCCCTGAGCTCTGGAAACACCATATATTTT. Encoded protein: CASSPPLSSGNTIYF.

The V and J genes are TRBV9 and TRBJ2-1; no reliable D call. Germline CDR1 and CDR2: SGDLS and YYNGEE. CDR3 length: 16 amino acids. V gave up 0 bases and J gave up 3 bases, with 13 bases separating them. The CDR3, as DNA: TGTGCCAGCAGCGTAGCTGGTAGGGAAGGCTACAATGAGCAGTTCTTC. This gives the protein CASSVAGREGYNEQFF.

The count of this clone is one. The rearrangement joins TRBV5-4 to TRBJ2-5; TRBD1 matches at 9 bases. This CDR3 region has 15 residues. J lost 1 base, V lost 2 bases, and 3 bases had no gene match. CDR1 SGHNT and CDR2 YYREEE come from the germline V gene (reference sequence). In DNA, the CDR3 is TGTGCCAGCAGCTTTCCGGACAGGGGCCAAGAGACCCAGTACTTC. Its translation: CASSFPDRGQETQYF.

A note on this clone: Other DNA sequences in this specimen translate into the identical CDR3. This chain joins TRBV7-9 and TRBJ1-1; no clear D. V lost 5 bases and J lost 2, with 3 bases in between. The germline CDR1 and CDR2 sequences are SEHNR and FQNEAQ (reference sequence). The CDR3 spans 11 residues. DNA of the CDR3: TGTGCCAGCAGCCGCAACACTGAAGCTTTCTTT. Protein: CASSRNTEAFF.

This sequence joins TRBV9 and TRBJ2-1; 8 nucleotides match TRBD2. J lost 6 bases, V lost 4 bases, and 12 bases had no gene match. The germline V gene has CDR1 SGDLS and CDR2 YYNGEE. There are 16 residues in the CDR3. The CDR3 DNA reads TGTGCCAGCAGCCCCCAGGGACTAGGACTAGGCAATGAGCAGTTCTTC. It codes for CASSPQGLGLGNEQFF.

V gene TRBV7-2 combines with J gene TRBJ2-1; D tentatively fits TRBD1 or TRBD2 (5 bases each). The ends were cut back, 1 base at V and 2 bases at J, with 12 bases in the middle. The CDR3 has 16 amino acids. The germline V gene encodes CDR1 SGHTA and CDR2 FQGNSA. Here the CDR3 DNA reads TGTGCCAGCAGCTTAGTCTCGGGACCTACCTACAATGAGCAGTTCTTC. This gives the protein CASSLVSGPTYNEQFF.

The chain is built from TRBV5-4 and TRBJ2-5, with D tentatively TRBD2 (5 bases). This CDR3 contains 15 residues. With 0 bases removed from V and 5 bases from J, the gap between germline ends came to 14 bases. Per germline, CDR1 SGHNT and CDR2 YYREEE (reference sequence). The CDR3, as DNA: TGTGCCAGCAGCTTGGTGGGTGACTCGGGGGAGACCCAGTACTTC. It is translated as CASSLVGDSGETQYF.

The V and J genes are TRBV4-3 and TRBJ2-2, with 14 nucleotides matching TRBD2. The CDR3 consists of 19 residues. J lost 6 bases, V lost 2 bases, and 11 bases had no gene match. Germline values: CDR1 LGHNA, CDR2 YSLEER. CDR3 bases: TGCGCCAGCAGCCAAACCCTGAGCTCGACTAGCGGGAGGGCCGGGGAGCTGTTTTTT. Its translation: CASSQTLSSTSGRAGELFF.

The sample holds one count of this clone. V and J are TRBV20-1 and TRBJ2-1; no definite D call. Germline V gives CDR1 DFQATT, CDR2 SNEGSKA (reference sequence). Trimming left V 1 base short and J 10 bases short, with 8 bases between. The CDR3 loop spans 11 amino acids. Written as DNA, the CDR3 is TGCAGTGCTAGAGCACAAGAAGAGCAGTTCTTC. This gives the protein CSARAQEEQFF.

This chain connects TRBV6-5 to TRBJ2-1; the D call may be TRBD1 or TRBD2 (5 bases each). Trimming removed 2 bases from V and 2 bases from J, with 10 bases in between. The CDR3 totals 15 residues. From germline, CDR1 is MNHEY and CDR2 SVGAGI. CDR3 region: CASSYRDQPYNEQFF. CDR3 coding DNA: TGTGCCAGCAGTTACCGGGACCAACCCTACAATGAGCAGTTCTTC.